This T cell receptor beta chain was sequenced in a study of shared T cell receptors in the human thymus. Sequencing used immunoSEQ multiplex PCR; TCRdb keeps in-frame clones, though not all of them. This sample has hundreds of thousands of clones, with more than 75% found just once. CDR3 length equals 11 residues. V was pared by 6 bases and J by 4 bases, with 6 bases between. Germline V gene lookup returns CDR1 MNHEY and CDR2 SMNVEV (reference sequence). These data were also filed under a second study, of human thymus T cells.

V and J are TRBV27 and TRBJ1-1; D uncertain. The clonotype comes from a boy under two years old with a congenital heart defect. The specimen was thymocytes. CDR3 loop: CASRTSTEAFF. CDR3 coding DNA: TGTGCCAGCAGGACAAGCACTGAAGCTTTCTTT.